This TCR beta chain comes out of a study of CD8 T cells in Susac syndrome. Germline loops: CDR1 SGHVS, CDR2 FQNEAQ. There are 12 residues in the CDR3. Trimming took off 7 bases at V and 1 base at J, with 8 bases between the two ends. CD8+ and CD4+ T cells taken from blood had their TCR beta sequenced. Healthy donors constituted the control group, matched for age and sex. Negative isolation was used for CD8+ and CD4+ T cells, and FACS enrichment was applied to TEMRA cells. This clonotype was observed a single time. An amount of RNA that ranged from roughly 0.45 to 1 ug was reverse transcribed with random hexamers. The CDR3 of TCR beta was amplified by immunoSEQ multiplex PCR across 54 Vbeta and 13 Jbeta. TCRdb re-called the immunoSEQ multiplex PCR reads with MiXCR, one entry per CDR3 protein. The sample records about 160,000 distinct CDR3 sequences, 93% being singletons.

V gene TRBV7-8 combines with J gene TRBJ2-7; D unclear. The origin of this receptor is a human donor in good health. The specimen was CD4+ T cells from PBMCs. CDR3 protein: CASMGGSYEQYF. CDR3 nucleotide sequence: TGTGCCAGCATGGGCGGATCCTACGAGCAGTACTTC.